This entry lists 21 T cell receptor beta chains sequenced from one sample in a study of PD-1 blockade in classical Hodgkin lymphoma (dated by TCRdb to the early 2020s). The receptor library was made with the immunoSEQ multiplex PCR assay. Imported from immuneACCESS, the table was reduced by TCRdb to in-frame sequences with V and J called. These copies leave out some clones; in studies compared against another copy, an unresolved V gene accounts for under half, and the cause of the remainder is not known. Here the sample has around 6,200 clones; around nine tenths occur a single time. The leading ten clones occupy 1.3% to 1.5% of the sample. The time point label corresponds to: cycle 4 day 1 (C4D1), after five to seven weeks of nivolumab. All trial patients had relapsed after autologous stem cell transplantation, with cohorts A, B and C differing in prior brentuximab vedotin exposure. Magnetic negative selection with a Miltenyi CD4+ T cell isolation kit was used to purify CD4+ T cells from thawed PBMCs.

Here the sequenced sample was CD4+ T cells from blood, taken before the fourth cycle of nivolumab. These receptors all stem from a human donor with classical Hodgkin lymphoma.

The chain carries TRBV7-3 and TRBJ2-7, with TRBD1 matching 8 bases. The CDR3 covers 15 residues. Germline assignment: CDR1 SGHTA and CDR2 FQGTGA. Germline trimming cut 1 base from V and 5 bases from J; bases unmatched to any gene: 7. The CDR3 spells CASSLSQGAFHEQYF. CDR3 DNA: TGTGCCAGCAGCTTAAGTCAGGGGGCCTTCCACGAGCAGTACTTC. Variable domain in full (rest from reference TRBV7-3 and TRBJ2-7): GAGVSQTPSNKVTEKGKYVELRCDPISGHTALYWYRQSLGQGPEFLIYFQGTGAADDSGLPNDRFFAVRPEGSVSTLKIQRTERGDSAVYLCASSLSQGAFHEQYFGPGTRLTVT.

V is TRBV7-8 and J is TRBJ1-2; maybe TRBD1 (5 bases). This CDR3 has 15 amino acids. The germline CDR1 and CDR2 sequences are SGHVS and FQNEAQ. The V end was cut by 1 base, the J end by 6 bases, with 15 bases between. In DNA, the CDR3 is TGTGCCAGCAGCTTAGAAGCCAGGGCGGTGGATGGCTACACCTTC. It specifies CASSLEARAVDGYTF.

In its sample, this clone was seen once. V and J are TRBV11-2 and TRBJ2-7; D is ambiguous. V lost 0 bases, J lost 1 base, and 7 bases lay in between. The CDR3 covers 14 residues. The germline gives CDR1 SGHAT, CDR2 FQNNGV. The CDR3 sequence is CASSLERSSYEQYF. The CDR3 DNA sequence: TGTGCCAGCAGCTTAGAGCGGTCTTCCTACGAGCAGTACTTC.

V gene TRBV5-8 combines with J gene TRBJ2-1; 10 positions match TRBD2. The CDR3 loop spans 15 amino acids. Trimming took 6 bases from V and 0 from J; bases not matched to a gene: 3. Germline values: CDR1 SGHTS, CDR2 YDEGEE. The CDR3, as DNA: TGTGCCAGCAACCCTAGCGGGAGCTCCTACAATGAGCAGTTCTTC. Its protein is CASNPSGSSYNEQFF.

The chain combines TRBV2 with TRBJ2-6; either TRBD1 or TRBD2 may supply D (5 bases each). The CDR3 extends over 16 amino acids. With 7 bases removed from V and 0 bases from J, the gap between germline ends came to 13 bases. Germline CDR1 reads SNHLY; CDR2 reads FYNNEI. The CDR3 is CASTWDGHSGANVLTF. Written as DNA, the CDR3 is TGTGCCAGCACCTGGGACGGCCACTCTGGGGCCAACGTCCTGACTTTC.

V gene TRBV18 combines with J gene TRBJ2-5, with 9 bases that match TRBD1. V lost 6 bases to trimming and J lost 5 bases; unmatched junction nucleotides: 7. CDR3 size: 14 residues. The germline V gene encodes CDR1 KGHSH and CDR2 LQKENI. Here the CDR3 reads CASSPGQGWETQYF. DNA of the CDR3: TGTGCCAGCTCCCCCGGACAGGGGTGGGAGACCCAGTACTTC.

This clone was counted once. The CDR3 DNA reads as TGTGCCTGGAAATTGCGCGGGAGACTCTCCTACGAGCAGTACTTC. It codes for CAWKLRGRLSYEQYF. The chain carries TRBV30 and TRBJ2-7, with TRBD2 matching over 7 bases. Germline values: CDR1 GTSNPN, CDR2 SVGIG (reference sequence). The trim removed 4 bases at V and 0 bases at J, leaving 9 bases unmatched. This CDR3 is built from 15 residues.

The chain joins TRBV27 to TRBJ2-1, with 7 bases matching TRBD2. V shed 7 bases, J shed 4 bases, and the junction held 10 bases outside the gene matches. Germline assignment: CDR1 MNHEY and CDR2 SMNVEV (reference sequence). The CDR3 loop spans 15 amino acids. Here the CDR3 DNA reads TGTGCCAGCACCCAGCCGGGACTACCATACAATGAGCAGTTCTTC. Translation: CASTQPGLPYNEQFF.

The chain links TRBV5-1 to TRBJ2-2; a possible D gene is TRBD1 (6 bases). CDR1 and CDR2 from the germline V gene are SGHRS and YFSETQ. The CDR3 spans 16 residues. V was clipped by 2 bases and J by 5 bases, with 16 bases between them. The CDR3 DNA is TGCGCCAGCAGCTTTCAGGTTCAGGGGCGGACCGGGGAGCTGTTTTTT. This sequence encodes CASSFQVQGRTGELFF.

The gene calls are TRBV14 and TRBJ2-2; the D call may be TRBD1 or TRBD2 (5 bases each). CDR3 length: 12 residues. CDR1 and CDR2 (germline): SGHDN, FVKESK. V dropped 6 bases and J dropped 6 bases, with 8 bases sitting between them. The CDR3 region is CASSRGAGELFF. The CDR3 nucleotides are TGTGCCAGCAGTCGGGGCGCCGGGGAGCTGTTTTTT.

The gene calls are TRBV11-2 and TRBJ2-3, with TRBD2 matching over 7 bases. The CDR3 has 16 amino acids. The ends lost 5 bases at V and 2 bases at J; junction bases unmatched: 10. Germline CDR1 reads SGHAT; CDR2 reads FQNNGV. The DNA for the CDR3 is TGTGCCAGCAGCCCCCGGACTAGACGACCCACAGATACGCAGTATTTT. Translating gives CASSPRTRRPTDTQYF. Complete variable domain (other parts from reference TRBV11-2 and TRBJ2-3): EAGVAQSPRYKIIEKRQSVAFWCNPISGHATLYWYQQILGQGPKLLIQFQNNGVVDDSQLPKDRFSAERLKGVDSTLKIQPAKLEDSAVYLCASSPRTRRPTDTQYFGPGTRLTVL.

This rearrangement joins TRBV25-1 to TRBJ2-1; D might be TRBD2 (6 bases). V lost 0 bases and J lost 1, with 10 bases in between. The CDR3 contains 16 residues. From germline, CDR1 is MGHDK and CDR2 SYGVNS. The DNA for the CDR3 is TGTGCCAGCAGTGAATATACTAGCAGGTCCTACAATGAGCAGTTCTTC. Amino acids: CASSEYTSRSYNEQFF.

The chain uses TRBV29-1 and TRBJ2-5, with TRBD2 identical over 7 bases. The CDR3 has 13 amino acids. With V trimmed by 5 bases and J by 5 bases, 8 bases remained unmatched. Germline CDR1 and CDR2: SQVTM and ANQGSEA. Here the CDR3 reads CSVRQGGEETQYF. CDR3 bases: TGCAGCGTTCGTCAGGGAGGGGAGGAGACCCAGTACTTC.

CDR3 sequence: CASSHREGYEQYF. The CDR3 region has the DNA TGTGCCAGCAGCCACAGGGAAGGCTACGAGCAGTACTTC. V usage is TRBV6-1 and J usage is TRBJ2-7, with a weak D call TRBD1 (6 bases). Germline CDR1 and CDR2: MNHNS and SASEGT. Trimming removed 6 bases at V and 3 bases at J, with 12 bases between. The CDR3 totals 13 residues.

This clone was observed a single time. The CDR3 loop reads CASSWDFTGELFF. DNA of the CDR3: TGCGCCAGCAGCTGGGACTTCACCGGGGAGCTGTTTTTT. V usage is TRBV5-1 and J usage is TRBJ2-2; possible D gene TRBD2, 6 bases. CDR3 length equals 13 residues. V was trimmed by 3 bases and J by 4 bases, leaving 7 bases between them. Germline V lookup: CDR1 SGHRS, CDR2 YFSETQ.

V gene TRBV19 combines with J gene TRBJ2-3, with 8 bases that match TRBD2. Trimming removed 2 bases from V and 0 bases from J; junction bases left unmatched: 4. Germline V CDR1 and CDR2: LNHDA, SQIVND (reference sequence). The CDR3 loop spans 16 amino acids. The CDR3 DNA follows: TGTGCCAGTAGTATATCGAGCGGGGGTAGCACAGATACGCAGTATTTT. It encodes CASSISSGGSTDTQYF.

The genes are TRBV25-1 and TRBJ1-2; the D is unclear. Trimming took 4 bases from V and 7 from J, leaving 10 bases between them. The CDR3 sequence is 12 residues long. CDR1 is MGHDK and CDR2 is SYGVNS in the germline V gene. The CDR3 sequence is CASSANGLGYTF. CDR3 nucleotide sequence: TGTGCCAGCAGTGCTAATGGGCTTGGCTACACCTTC.

Turning to this clone: An end of the junction does not agree with germline; a read error may underlie this. Other nucleotide sequences from this sample produce the same CDR3. V gene TRBV2 combines with J gene TRBJ1-3, with 10 nucleotides matching TRBD1. Germline CDR1 reads SNHLY; CDR2 reads FYNNEI. CDR3 size: 14 residues. The CDR3 is CASSEGQGANTIYF. DNA of the CDR3: TGTGCCAGCAGTGAAGGACAGGGGGCCAACACCATATACTTT.

The chain links TRBV11-2 to TRBJ2-1, with D perhaps being TRBD1 or TRBD2 (5 bases each). Germline V CDR1 and CDR2: SGHAT, FQNNGV. This CDR3 has 14 amino acids. The V gene lost 1 base and the J gene lost 11 bases, with 15 bases spanning the gap. CDR3 loop: CASSLGGDSTKQFF. The CDR3 bases are TGTGCCAGCAGCTTAGGAGGGGATTCTACCAAGCAGTTCTTC.

The chain has TRBV5-1 and TRBJ2-7; 12 nucleotides line up with TRBD2. This CDR3 has 16 residues. Germline CDR1 reads SGHRS; CDR2 reads YFSETQ. J gave up 2 bases and V 0 bases, and 3 bases lay outside the gene matches. CDR3 protein: CASSLAGTSGPYEQYF. CDR3 in DNA: TGCGCCAGCAGCTTGGCCGGGACTAGCGGGCCCTACGAGCAGTACTTC.

The chain joins TRBV7-9 to TRBJ1-6; D gene ambiguous. Trimming removed 0 bases at V and 10 bases at J, with 13 bases between. Germline V lookup: CDR1 SEHNR, CDR2 FQNEAQ (reference sequence). The CDR3 has 15 residues. The CDR3 sequence: CASSLAVDAGSPLHF. The CDR3 DNA reads TGTGCCAGCAGCTTAGCGGTAGACGCCGGGTCACCCCTCCACTTT.